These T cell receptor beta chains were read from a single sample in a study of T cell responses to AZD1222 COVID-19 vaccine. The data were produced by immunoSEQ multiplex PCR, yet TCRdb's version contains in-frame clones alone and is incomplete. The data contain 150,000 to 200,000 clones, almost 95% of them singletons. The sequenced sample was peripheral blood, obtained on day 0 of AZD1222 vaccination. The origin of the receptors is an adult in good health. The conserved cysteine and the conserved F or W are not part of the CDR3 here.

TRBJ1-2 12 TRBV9 ATQGFSLDYGYT
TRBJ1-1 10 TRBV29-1 THGTGKPEAF
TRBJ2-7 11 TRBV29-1 SVAGTGSYEQY
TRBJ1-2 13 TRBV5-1 ASSSPETGHYGYT
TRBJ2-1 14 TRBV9 ASSVPTSGGAHEQF
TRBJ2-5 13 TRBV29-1 SVETYPGLGETQY
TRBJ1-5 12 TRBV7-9 ASSLGGAGQPQH
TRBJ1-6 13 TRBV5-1 ASSLGGGVWSPLH
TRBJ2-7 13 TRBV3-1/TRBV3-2 ASSLPGLGTDEQY
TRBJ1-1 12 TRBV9 ASSVGWQNTEAF
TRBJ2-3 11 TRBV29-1 SCGTGVTDTQY
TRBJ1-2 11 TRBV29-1 SACSRGDYGYT
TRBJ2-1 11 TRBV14 ASSQDVPNEQF
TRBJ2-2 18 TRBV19 ASSIDSLAGGIANTGELF
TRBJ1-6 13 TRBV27 ASMPGQGPNSPLH
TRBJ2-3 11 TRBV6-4 ASSTVSTDTQY
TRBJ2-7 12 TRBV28 ASHTGGGGIEQY
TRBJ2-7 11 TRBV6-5 ASTGTEIYEQY
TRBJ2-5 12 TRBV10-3 AISESSGTETQY
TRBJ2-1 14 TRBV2 ASSPETSEWGNEQF
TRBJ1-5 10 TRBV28 ALGGGGQPQH
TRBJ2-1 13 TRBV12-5 ASGKDRLSYNEQF
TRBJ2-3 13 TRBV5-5 ASTVTGRTTDTQY
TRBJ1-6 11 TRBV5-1 ASSSPGNSPLH
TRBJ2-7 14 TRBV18 ASSPRGGTSLAEQY
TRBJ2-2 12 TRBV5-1 ASSPRTATGELF
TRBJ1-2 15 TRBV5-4 ASSLDVTGKANYGYT
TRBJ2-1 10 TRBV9 ASSVPRNEQF
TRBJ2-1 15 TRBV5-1 ASSLSSSGSSYNEQF
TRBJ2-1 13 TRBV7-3 ASSLDRGDYNEQF
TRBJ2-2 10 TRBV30 AWSVLAGPLF
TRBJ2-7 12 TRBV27 ASSTSSPSYEQY
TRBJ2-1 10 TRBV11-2 ASSLDSNEQF
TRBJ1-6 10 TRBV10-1 ASSETGTPLH
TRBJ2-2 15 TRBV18 ASSLRRGQSNTGELF
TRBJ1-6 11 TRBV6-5 ASSYTGNSPLH
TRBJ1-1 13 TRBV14 ASSPYAGADTEAF
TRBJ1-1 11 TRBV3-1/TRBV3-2 ASSPGGRTEAF
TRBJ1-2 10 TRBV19 ASSIRDYGYT
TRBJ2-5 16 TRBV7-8 ASSSTRTSGTSGETQY
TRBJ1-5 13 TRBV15 ATSRGEGGNQPQH
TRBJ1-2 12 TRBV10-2 ASSEGLTPSSYT
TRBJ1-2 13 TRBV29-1 SVEGAQGTNYGYT
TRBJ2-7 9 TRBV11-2 ASSRNYEQY
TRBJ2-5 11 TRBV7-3 ASSQSAIETQY
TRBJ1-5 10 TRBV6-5 ASRQGNQPQH
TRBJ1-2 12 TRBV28 ASSTSGRADGYT
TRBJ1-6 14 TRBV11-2 ASSPNPGGIGSPLH
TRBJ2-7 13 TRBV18 ASSPVGGHSYEQY
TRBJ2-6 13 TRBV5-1 ASSLAGSGANVLT
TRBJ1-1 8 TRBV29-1 SVGTGEAF
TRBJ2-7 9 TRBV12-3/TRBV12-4 ASSFLDEQY
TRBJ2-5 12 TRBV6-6 ASSYQGTQETQY
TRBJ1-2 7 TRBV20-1 SAGDGYT
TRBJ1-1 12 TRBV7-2 ASSLAWENTEAF